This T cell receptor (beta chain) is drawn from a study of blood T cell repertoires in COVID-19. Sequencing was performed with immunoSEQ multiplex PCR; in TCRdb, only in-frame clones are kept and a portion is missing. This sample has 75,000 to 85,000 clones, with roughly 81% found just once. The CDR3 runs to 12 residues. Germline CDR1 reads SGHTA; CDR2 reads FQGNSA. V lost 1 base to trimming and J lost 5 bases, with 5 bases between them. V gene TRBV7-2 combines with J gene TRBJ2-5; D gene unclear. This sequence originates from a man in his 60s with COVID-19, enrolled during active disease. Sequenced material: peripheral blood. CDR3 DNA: TGTGCCAGCAGCTTAGGGCGGGAGACCCAGTACTTC. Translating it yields CASSLGRETQYF.